This T cell receptor beta chain comes out of a study of T cell responses to AZD1222 COVID-19 vaccine. To note about this clone: Its antigen is unidentified.

In germline, CDR1 is KGHSH, CDR2 LQKENI. The CDR3 runs to 13 residues. The V gene lost 2 bases and the J gene lost 7 bases, with 11 bases spanning the gap. Findings of the study overall: Spike was spanned by vaccine-associated CD4 TCRs, which were dominant at 160-218 and 743-854.

The study pooled second doses at about 4 or about 12 weeks. The protocol was immunoSEQ multiplex PCR, while the TCRdb copy is restricted to in-frame clones and leaves out a portion. The table shows over 150,000 clones, with more than 75% occurring only once. The input for sequencing was peripheral blood, taken 28 days after the second AZD1222 dose. This TCR derives from an adult who received the AZD1222 COVID-19 vaccine. The V and J genes are TRBV18 and TRBJ1-1, with D possibly being TRBD1 (5 bases). For the CDR3, the DNA is TGTGCCAGCTCACCAGGCGGGGGAGTTGAAGCTTTCTTT. It codes for CASSPGGGVEAFF.